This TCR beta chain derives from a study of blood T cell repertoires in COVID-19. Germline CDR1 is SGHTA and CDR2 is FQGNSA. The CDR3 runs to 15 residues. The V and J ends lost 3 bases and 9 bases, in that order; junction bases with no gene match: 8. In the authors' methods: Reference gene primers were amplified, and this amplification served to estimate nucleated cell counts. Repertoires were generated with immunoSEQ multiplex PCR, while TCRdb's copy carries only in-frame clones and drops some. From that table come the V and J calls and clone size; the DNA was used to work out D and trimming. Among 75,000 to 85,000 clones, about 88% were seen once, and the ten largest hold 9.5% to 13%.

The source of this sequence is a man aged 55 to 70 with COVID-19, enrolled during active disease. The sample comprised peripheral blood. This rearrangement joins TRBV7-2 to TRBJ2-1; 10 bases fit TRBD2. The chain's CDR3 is CASSFERGGQGEQFF. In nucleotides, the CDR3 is TGTGCCAGCAGCTTCGAGCGGGGGGGCCAAGGTGAGCAGTTCTTC.